Below, 30 T cell receptor beta chains from the same sample are listed, as sequenced in a study of cytotoxic CD8 clonotypes in ibrutinib-treated CLL. Assay: immunoSEQ multiplex PCR; the TCRdb copy retains only in-frame clones and omits some. Among about 330,000 clones listed, 67% were seen once. Sequences were derived from PBMCs, sampled after 36 months of ibrutinib treatment. The receptors originated from a human donor with chronic lymphocytic leukemia.

The chain joins TRBV6-4 to TRBJ1-2; no firm D call. The CDR3 runs 13 residues. Trimming took 4 bases from V and 4 from J, leaving 10 bases between them. CDR1 is MRHNA, CDR2 SNTAGT, per germline. DNA for the CDR3: TGTGCCAGCAGTGTTAAGGAAGGCTATGGCTACACCTTC. Protein: CASSVKEGYGYTF.

The chain recombines TRBV27 with TRBJ2-7; D may be TRBD1 or TRBD2 (6 bases each). The V end was cut by 6 bases, the J end by 2 bases, with 11 bases between. The CDR3 loop spans 13 amino acids. Germline CDR1 and CDR2: MNHEY and SMNVEV (reference sequence). DNA of the CDR3: TGTGCCAGCAGCCAGAGGGGGGCCTACGAGCAGTACTTC. Its translation: CASSQRGAYEQYF.

The chain combines TRBV19 with TRBJ2-3; D perhaps matches TRBD1 (5 bases). This CDR3 is 12 amino acids long. Trimming pared 4 bases from V and 4 bases from J, leaving 6 bases between. Germline V gene data show CDR1 as LNHDA and CDR2 as SQIVND (reference sequence). CDR3 loop: CASSTQADTQYF. CDR3 coding DNA: TGTGCCAGTAGTACACAGGCAGATACGCAGTATTTT.

The V and J genes are TRBV5-6 and TRBJ1-5, with a possible D match to TRBD1 (6 bases). The V gene lost 1 base and the J gene lost 10 bases, with 12 bases spanning the gap. This CDR3 is 13 amino acids long. Germline V gene sequence: CDR1 SGHDT, CDR2 YYEEEE. Here the CDR3 reads CASSLRGGSPQHF. In DNA form, the CDR3 reads TGTGCCAGCAGCTTGAGAGGGGGGTCCCCCCAGCATTTT. The full variable domain, completed using reference TRBV5-6 and TRBJ1-5, is DAGVTQSPTHLIKTRGQQVTLRCSPKSGHDTVSWYQQALGQGPQFIFQYYEEEERQRGNFPDRFSGHQFPNYSSELNVNALLLGDSALYLCASSLRGGSPQHFGDGTRLSIL.

The rearrangement joins TRBV6-1 to TRBJ1-6; D gene ambiguous. V lost 2 bases to trimming and J lost 10 bases, with 6 bases between them. In germline, CDR1 is MNHNS, CDR2 SASEGT. The CDR3 is 12 residues long. For the CDR3, the DNA is TGTGCCAGCAGTGAACAGTCCTCACCCCTCCACTTT. Its translation is CASSEQSSPLHF.

This chain links TRBV9 with TRBJ2-1; 12 bases map to TRBD1. Per the germline V gene, CDR1 is SGDLS and CDR2 is YYNGEE. The V gene end was trimmed by 0 bases and the J gene end by 8 bases; junction bases not matched to a gene: 3. The CDR3 runs to 15 residues. This chain's CDR3 is CASSVAGQGAYEQFF. The CDR3 DNA reads TGTGCCAGCAGCGTAGCGGGACAGGGGGCGTATGAGCAGTTCTTC.

The chain joins TRBV29-1 to TRBJ2-5, with 10 positions matching TRBD2. The junction had 27 bases not matched to a gene; V was cut back by 7 bases and J by 4 bases. Germline loops: CDR1 SQVTM, CDR2 ANQGSEA. The CDR3 has 20 residues. The CDR3 loop is CSAGTAHGASGRVGLETQYF. DNA of the CDR3: TGCAGCGCTGGGACAGCGCATGGGGCTAGCGGGAGAGTCGGGTTAGAGACCCAGTACTTC.

V and J are TRBV5-1 and TRBJ2-2, with D perhaps TRBD1 or TRBD2 (6 bases each). Trimming removed 0 bases from V and 4 bases from J, with 13 bases in between. The CDR3 is 16 residues long. Germline CDR1 is SGHRS and CDR2 is YFSETQ. Written as DNA, the CDR3 is TGCGCCAGCAGCTTGGAAGGGGGGATGCTCACCGGGGAGCTGTTTTTT. Amino acid sequence: CASSLEGGMLTGELFF.

The chain joins TRBV7-2 to TRBJ2-5; D is uncertain. This CDR3 has 14 residues. Germline V gene sequence: CDR1 SGHTA, CDR2 FQGNSA. The ends were cut back, 5 bases at V and 5 bases at J, with 15 bases in the middle. CDR3 in DNA: TGTGCCAGCAGCCCTGAGCGACACATCGAGACCCAGTACTTC. Translation gives CASSPERHIETQYF.

The V call is TRBV23-1, the J call TRBJ2-2, with no clear D. TRBV23-1 is sorted into the ORF group, with uncertain function. V lost 8 bases, J lost 5 bases, and 21 bases lay in between. This CDR3 is built from 16 residues. CDR3 region: CASGATPPSGTGELFF. The DNA of the CDR3 is TGCGCCAGCGGAGCTACACCACCTTCCGGGACCGGGGAGCTGTTTTTT.

The chain combines TRBV18 with TRBJ2-7; D is uncertain. Germline V gives CDR1 KGHSH, CDR2 LQKENI. V lost 6 bases and J 7 bases, leaving 19 bases between the germline ends. The CDR3 covers 14 residues. This chain's CDR3 is CASSPLEFLGEQYF. As DNA, the CDR3 is TGTGCCAGCTCCCCTCTCGAGTTTTTGGGGGAGCAGTACTTC.

The genes are TRBV12-5 and TRBJ1-2; D remains unclear. CDR3 length equals 21 residues. The V end lost 0 bases, the J end lost 1 base, and 27 bases lay between the germline ends. CDR1 LGHNT and CDR2 FRNRAP come from the germline V gene. The CDR3 loop reads CASGLVPWRAPQRQVNYGYTF. As DNA, the CDR3 is TGTGCTAGTGGTTTGGTACCCTGGCGTGCCCCACAACGACAAGTTAACTATGGCTACACCTTC.

The chain recombines TRBV19 with TRBJ2-7; D unresolved. CDR3 length equals 17 residues. The germline V gene encodes CDR1 LNHDA and CDR2 SQIVND (reference sequence). Deletions cut 4 bases from V and 3 bases from J, with 22 bases between. CDR3 protein: CASSTHPLAGIGYEQYF. Written as DNA, the CDR3 is TGTGCCAGTAGTACACACCCCCTGGCAGGTATTGGCTACGAGCAGTACTTC.

V is TRBV7-3 and J is TRBJ1-1; 7 nucleotides align to TRBD1. CDR1 and CDR2 from the germline V gene are SGHTA and FQGTGA. J was trimmed by 1 base and V by 5 bases; bases with no gene match: 7. CDR3 length: 15 amino acids. The CDR3 sequence is CASSPQGERNTEAFF. The CDR3 coding sequence is TGTGCCAGCAGCCCCCAGGGGGAACGGAACACTGAAGCTTTCTTT.

The chain links TRBV19 to TRBJ2-5, with D possibly matching TRBD2 (5 bases). This CDR3 has 11 residues. In germline, CDR1 is LNHDA, CDR2 SQIVND (reference sequence). The V end lost 9 bases, the J end lost 5 bases, and 10 bases lay between the germline ends. In DNA, the CDR3 is TGTGCCAGCAGAAGAGGGGAGACCCAGTACTTC. Its protein is CASRRGETQYF.

The gene calls are TRBV30 and TRBJ2-7; the match to TRBD1 covers 8 bases. Germline CDR1 reads GTSNPN; CDR2 reads SVGIG (reference sequence). The V gene end was trimmed by 7 bases and the J gene end by 2 bases; junction bases not matched to a gene: 13. This CDR3 contains 15 residues. In DNA form, the CDR3 reads TGTGCCTTTGGGACAGGCGGACCACGGGCCTACGAGCAGTACTTC. Protein sequence: CAFGTGGPRAYEQYF.

This chain connects TRBV11-1 to TRBJ2-5; D remains ambiguous. Germline V CDR1 and CDR2: SGHAT, FQDESV (reference sequence). This CDR3 spans 12 amino acids. Trimming removed 5 bases from V and 5 bases from J, with 9 bases in between. The CDR3 spells CASSAREETQYF. The CDR3 region has the DNA TGTGCCAGCAGCGCGCGTGAGGAGACCCAGTACTTC. The whole variable domain, filled in from reference TRBV11-1 and TRBJ2-5, reads EAEVAQSPRYKITEKSQAVAFWCDPISGHATLYWYRQILGQGPELLVQFQDESVVDDSQLPKDRFSAERLKGVDSTLKIQPAELGDSAMYLCASSAREETQYFGPGTRLLVL.

V gene TRBV29-1 combines with J gene TRBJ2-5; D is undetermined. V lost 7 bases, J lost 2 bases, and 11 bases lay in between. The CDR3 consists of 12 residues. The germline gives CDR1 SQVTM, CDR2 ANQGSEA. The CDR3 region is CSAGRLQETQYF. CDR3 DNA sequence: TGCAGCGCCGGACGGCTACAAGAGACCCAGTACTTC.

The gene calls are TRBV6-5 and TRBJ2-7; perhaps TRBD1 as D (5 bases). Deletions cut 4 bases from V and 3 bases from J, with 16 bases between. Per germline, CDR1 MNHEY and CDR2 SVGAGI. The CDR3 contains 15 residues. The CDR3 here is CASSSQEPGGYEQYF. CDR3 sequence (DNA): TGTGCCAGCAGTTCACAGGAGCCTGGCGGCTACGAGCAGTACTTC.

CDR3 in amino acids: CASSGWTGASSYEQYF. CDR3 nucleotides: TGTGCCAGCAGCGGATGGACAGGAGCGAGCTCCTACGAGCAGTACTTC. V usage is TRBV7-9 and J usage is TRBJ2-7, with 7 bases fitting TRBD1. Germline V gives CDR1 SEHNR, CDR2 FQNEAQ (reference sequence). Unmatched junction bases numbered 10, after V lost 5 bases and J lost 0 bases. The CDR3 spans 16 residues.

The chain couples TRBV5-4 to TRBJ2-7; 7 bases fit TRBD2. This CDR3 contains 16 residues. V lost 0 bases and J lost 1; bases outside the gene matches: 7. The germline gives CDR1 SGHNT, CDR2 YYREEE (reference sequence). CDR3 coding DNA: TGTGCCAGCAGCTTGGCAACAGCGGGATTATCCTACGAGCAGTACTTC. This codes for CASSLATAGLSYEQYF.

The rearrangement joins TRBV5-6 to TRBJ1-2, with 7 bases identical to TRBD1. In germline, CDR1 is SGHDT, CDR2 YYEEEE. J gave up 6 bases and V 4 bases, and 12 bases lay outside the gene matches. This CDR3 has 15 amino acids. The CDR3 sequence is CASSTAGQERNGYTF. In DNA form, the CDR3 reads TGTGCCAGCAGCACCGCCGGACAGGAACGGAATGGCTACACCTTC.

V and J are TRBV11-3 and TRBJ2-7; D ambiguous. This CDR3 contains 13 residues. Between the trimmed V and J ends, which lost 1 base and 4 bases, there was a span of 8 bases. CDR1 and CDR2 (germline): SGHNT, YENEEA. The CDR3 region has the DNA TGTGCCAGCAGCTTAGTTGCCGAGTACGAGCAGTACTTC. It is translated as CASSLVAEYEQYF. The entire variable domain, with the rest obtained from reference TRBV11-3 and TRBJ2-7, is as follows: EAGVVQSPRYKIIEKKQPVAFWCNPISGHNTLYWYLQNLGQGPELLIRYENEEAVDDSQLPKDRFSAERLKGVDSTLKIQPAELGDSAVYLCASSLVAEYEQYFGPGTRLTVT.

The chain couples TRBV10-3 to TRBJ2-7, with 7 bases identical to TRBD1. The trim removed 8 bases at V and 3 bases at J, leaving 7 bases unmatched. The CDR3 length is 13 residues. Germline-derived CDR1 and CDR2 are ENHRY and SYGVKD. CDR3 in DNA: TGTGCCATCGGCGAGGGGGCTCTCTACGAGCAGTACTTC. Its protein is CAIGEGALYEQYF.

The gene calls are TRBV2 and TRBJ2-7, with 10 bases lining up with TRBD2. V shed 11 bases and J 2 bases; nucleotides not matched to a gene: 6. The CDR3 has 13 residues. Germline lookup yields CDR1 SNHLY and CDR2 FYNNEI. The CDR3 DNA reads as TGTGCCGGGTTAGCGGGGGGACCCTACGAGCAGTACTTC. This translates into CAGLAGGPYEQYF. The full variable domain, with the rest looked up from reference TRBV2 and TRBJ2-7, is EPEVTQTPSHQVTQMGQEVILRCVPISNHLYFYWYRQILGQKVEFLVSFYNNEISEKSEIFDDQFSVERPDGSNFTLKIRSTKLEDSAMYFCAGLAGGPYEQYFGPGTRLTVT.

The CDR3 spells CASSMGTSYGYTF. The CDR3 region has the DNA TGTGCCAGCAGTATGGGGACCTCCTATGGCTACACCTTC. The V and J genes are TRBV2 and TRBJ1-2; weak D call: TRBD1 (5 bases). The CDR3 has 13 residues. Trimming pared 5 bases from V and 4 bases from J, leaving 11 bases between. Germline CDR1 SNHLY, CDR2 FYNNEI.

This chain uses TRBV11-2 with TRBJ2-3, with TRBD2 matching over 9 bases. The CDR3 runs to 17 residues. After removal of 2 bases from V and 5 bases from J, the junction contained 11 bases not matched to a gene. Germline V gives CDR1 SGHAT, CDR2 FQNNGV. The CDR3, as DNA: TGTGCCAGCAGCTTAAGGGTAGCGGGGGCCCCCGGAGATACGCAGTATTTT. Residues: CASSLRVAGAPGDTQYF.

The chain is built from TRBV10-2 and TRBJ1-2, with TRBD1 as a possible D gene (5 bases). In germline, CDR1 is WSHSY, CDR2 SAAADI. The CDR3 contains 12 residues. V was trimmed by 6 bases and J by 8 bases, leaving 13 bases between them. The DNA for the CDR3 is TGCGCCAGCAGCCCCCAGGGTGGCGGCTACACCTTC. This sequence encodes CASSPQGGGYTF.

The V gene is TRBV29-1, the J gene TRBJ1-4; D is unresolved. CDR1 is SQVTM, CDR2 ANQGSEA, per germline. V was trimmed by 0 bases and J by 4 bases, leaving 12 bases between them. This CDR3 region has 15 residues. This chain's CDR3 is CSVEEPSLVNEKLFF. CDR3 bases: TGCAGCGTTGAAGAGCCCAGCCTAGTTAATGAAAAACTGTTTTTT.

This clone appeared a few times. The chain recombines TRBV12-5 with TRBJ1-5, with 9 bases aligning to TRBD1. The germline CDR1 and CDR2 sequences are LGHNT and FRNRAP. This CDR3 region has 15 residues. The J segment lost 1 base and the V segment lost 6 bases, leaving 4 bases of the junction unmatched. CDR3 residues: CASGLGQGSNQPQHF. The DNA of the CDR3 is TGTGCTAGTGGCCTGGGACAGGGAAGCAATCAGCCCCAGCATTTT.